These 23 T cell receptor beta chains were all obtained from the same sample, sequenced in a study of T cells after yellow fever vaccination. One entry per CDR3 protein results from TCRdb running MiXCR on the 5' RACE reads. Of just under 600,000 distinct CDR3 sequences in the sample, 13% are singletons; the top ten hold more than 13%. This sample comprised PBMCs, obtained on the day of the yellow fever booster vaccination. The receptors come from a man younger than 45 who received the YFV17D yellow fever vaccine.

V is TRBV7-9 and J is TRBJ2-7; D remains ambiguous. The CDR3 loop spans 11 amino acids. Germline assignment: CDR1 SEHNR and CDR2 FQNEAQ (reference sequence). The ends were cut back, 7 bases at V and 6 bases at J, with 10 bases in the middle. CDR3 sequence (DNA): TGTGCCAGCACCTCGTGGGGCGAGCAGTACTTC. It encodes CASTSWGEQYF.

This chain joins TRBV5-1 and TRBJ1-1, with unresolved D. Germline V gene data show CDR1 as SGHRS and CDR2 as YFSETQ. The CDR3 has 14 amino acids. Trimming shortened V by 5 bases and J by 0 bases, and 11 bases separated the two germline ends. The CDR3 loop is CASRSSVMNTEAFF. The CDR3 nucleotides read TGCGCCAGCAGATCGTCCGTGATGAACACTGAAGCTTTCTTT.

The chain couples TRBV5-1 to TRBJ2-3; 9 bases are shared with TRBD2. CDR1 is SGHRS and CDR2 is YFSETQ in the germline V gene. Trimming cost V 0 bases and J 2 bases; bases outside gene matches: 4. This CDR3 comprises 16 residues. The DNA of the CDR3 is TGCGCCAGCAGCTTGGAGGCTAGCGGGGTCACAGATACGCAGTATTTT. This encodes CASSLEASGVTDTQYF.

In this sample, this clonotype turned up a few times. V and J are TRBV20-1 and TRBJ2-3, with D tentatively TRBD2 (5 bases). V shed 5 bases and J shed 4 bases, with 13 bases lying between them. CDR1 and CDR2 (germline): DFQATT, SNEGSKA (reference sequence). This CDR3 contains 13 residues. The CDR3 reads CSAGPGIPDTQYF. For the CDR3, the DNA is TGCAGTGCTGGCCCGGGGATCCCAGATACGCAGTATTTT.

A few counts support this clonotype. The V call is TRBV13, the J call TRBJ2-2; the D is unclear. Germline values: CDR1 PRHDT, CDR2 FYEKMQ (reference sequence). The CDR3 is 12 amino acids. V was pared by 6 bases and J by 6 bases, with 8 bases between. The CDR3 reads CASRNSPGELFF. CDR3 coding DNA: TGTGCCAGCAGGAACAGTCCCGGGGAGCTGTTTTTT.

This clonotype appeared a few times. The chain joins TRBV6-5 to TRBJ2-7; TRBD2 matches 12 bases. J was trimmed by 3 bases and V by 6 bases; bases with no gene match: 9. CDR3 size: 16 residues. Looked up from germline, CDR1 is MNHEY and CDR2 is SVGAGI. The CDR3, as DNA: TGTGCCAGCAGCCATTCTAGCGGGAGGGCCGTCTACGAGCAGTACTTC. Translating gives CASSHSSGRAVYEQYF.

V gene TRBV7-9 combines with J gene TRBJ2-3, with no clear D. The germline V gene encodes CDR1 SEHNR and CDR2 FQNEAQ (reference sequence). V was pared by 2 bases and J by 7 bases, with 1 base between. The CDR3 covers 10 residues. This CDR3 is CASSLHTQYF. The CDR3 bases are TGTGCCAGCAGCTTACATACGCAGTATTTT.

This clonotype was seen only a few times. The rearrangement joins TRBV7-2 to TRBJ2-5, with 8 bases identical to TRBD2. V lost 0 bases to trimming and J lost 2 bases; unmatched junction nucleotides: 2. CDR1 is SGHTA and CDR2 is FQGNSA in the germline V gene. The CDR3 totals 15 residues. The CDR3 loop reads CASSLAPSGQETQYF. CDR3 nucleotides: TGTGCCAGCAGCTTAGCCCCTAGCGGGCAAGAGACCCAGTACTTC.

This clonotype was seen a handful of times. This chain connects TRBV6-2 or TRBV6-3 to TRBJ2-4; D possibly uses TRBD1 or TRBD2 (5 bases each). The CDR3 length is 18 residues. Germline lookup yields CDR1 MNHEY and CDR2 SVGEGT. Trimming removed 5 bases at V and 2 bases at J, with 22 bases between. CDR3 in amino acids: CASSGRLRGPEPKNIQYF. The CDR3, as DNA: TGTGCCAGCAGTGGTCGCCTCCGGGGACCGGAGCCCAAAAACATTCAGTACTTC.

This clonotype was observed a few times. The chain joins TRBV15 to TRBJ2-3, with 8 bases lining up with TRBD2. With V trimmed by 4 bases and J by 3 bases, 6 bases remained unmatched. The CDR3 is 15 residues long. Per germline, CDR1 LNHNV and CDR2 YYDKDF (reference sequence). CDR3 residues: CATSTQRELTDTQYF. The CDR3 DNA sequence: TGTGCCACCAGCACCCAGCGGGAGCTGACAGATACGCAGTATTTT.

In this sample, this clonotype turned up many times. The V gene is TRBV12-3 or TRBV12-4, the J gene TRBJ1-2; D is uncertain. This CDR3 comprises 13 residues. V lost 7 bases to trimming and J lost 8 bases, with 17 bases between them. This CDR3 reads CASTLGRVGGYTF. CDR3 bases: TGTGCCAGCACCCTGGGGAGGGTTGGCGGCTACACCTTC.

This clonotype has just a few counts. This sequence joins TRBV3-1 and TRBJ2-5; D is possibly TRBD1 (6 bases). V dropped 11 bases and J dropped 0 bases, with 13 bases sitting between them. Germline V gives CDR1 LGHDT, CDR2 YNNKEL (reference sequence). The CDR3 is 13 amino acids. Here the CDR3 DNA reads TGTGCCTCCGGACGGACAGACCAAGAGACCCAGTACTTC. Translated, it gives CASGRTDQETQYF.

This clonotype came up a few times. This chain connects TRBV9 to TRBJ2-2, with D possibly being TRBD2 (5 bases). The CDR3 is made up of 14 amino acids. Trimming stripped 4 bases from V and 6 bases from J, with 13 bases between. The V gene's germline CDR1 is SGDLS and CDR2 YYNGEE. The CDR3 loop is CASSWKTGAGELFF. CDR3 sequence (DNA): TGTGCCAGCAGCTGGAAAACCGGGGCCGGGGAGCTGTTTTTT.

In its sample, this clonotype was seen a few times. The genes are TRBV6-2 or TRBV6-3 and TRBJ2-7; D uncertain. The CDR3 runs 14 residues. Germline lookup yields CDR1 MNHEY and CDR2 SVGEGT. Between the trimmed V and J ends, which lost 4 bases and 0 bases, there was a span of 10 bases. The CDR3 coding sequence is TGTGCCAGCAGTTTACAGCTACTCTCCTACGAGCAGTACTTC. This encodes CASSLQLLSYEQYF.

This clonotype showed up just a few times. The rearrangement links TRBV4-2 to TRBJ1-1; D remains unclear. CDR3 length: 14 amino acids. Germline V gene data show CDR1 as LGHNA and CDR2 as YNFKEQ. The V end lost 0 bases, the J end lost 5 bases, and 10 bases lay between the germline ends. The CDR3 loop is CASSQDKKGTEAFF. DNA of the CDR3: TGTGCCAGCAGCCAAGATAAGAAAGGTACTGAAGCTTTCTTT.

In regard to this clonotype: One junction end disagrees with the germline gene, perhaps due to a read error. The chain recombines TRBV2 with TRBJ2-7; D gene unclear. CDR3 length equals 13 residues. Germline V gene sequence: CDR1 SNHLY, CDR2 FYNNEI. In DNA form, the CDR3 reads TGCACCAGCAGTGAAGACAAAGCCTTGCAGCGTTACTTC. It encodes CTSSEDKALQRYF.

This clonotype was seen at least ten times. The chain is built from TRBV7-9 and TRBJ2-2; a weak D match, TRBD1 (7 bases). The CDR3 consists of 15 residues. Per the germline V gene, CDR1 is SEHNR and CDR2 is FQNEAQ (reference sequence). Trimming cost V 5 bases and J 5 bases, with 15 bases left between them. In DNA form, the CDR3 reads TGTGCCAGCAGCATCCGACAGGGAGGTACCGGGGAGCTGTTTTTT. This encodes CASSIRQGGTGELFF.

V and J are TRBV20-1 and TRBJ2-2; no clear D. Germline CDR1 and CDR2: DFQATT and SNEGSKA (reference sequence). V was clipped by 5 bases and J by 2 bases, with 6 bases between them. The CDR3 totals 12 residues. The CDR3 DNA reads as TGCAGTGCTCAGGAAAACACCGGGGAGCTGTTTTTT. Its translation is CSAQENTGELFF.

This clonotype has more than one count but fewer than ten. The CDR3 nucleotides are TGTGCCAGCAGCCGCCATCTCGCAGATACGCAGTATTTT. It is translated as CASSRHLADTQYF. This sequence joins TRBV14 and TRBJ2-3, with D uncertain. The V end lost 4 bases, the J end lost 4 bases, and 9 bases lay between the germline ends. The CDR3 contains 13 residues. Germline V gene lookup returns CDR1 SGHDN and CDR2 FVKESK.

J is TRBJ1-5 and V is TRBV18; D gene uncertain. The CDR3 length is 16 residues. Germline V gene data show CDR1 as KGHSH and CDR2 as LQKENI. Trimming cost V 3 bases and J 1 base, with 13 bases left between them. CDR3 region: CASSPSVPASNQPQHF. DNA for the CDR3: TGTGCCAGCTCACCTTCCGTACCTGCAAGCAATCAGCCCCAGCATTTT.

This clonotype was observed a few times. The V call is TRBV9, the J call TRBJ2-3, with TRBD2 matching over 8 bases. The junction had 13 bases not matched to a gene; V was cut back by 4 bases and J by 3 bases. The V gene's germline CDR1 is SGDLS and CDR2 YYNGEE. There are 17 residues in the CDR3. The CDR3 sequence: CASSPHMRGDVTDTQYF. The CDR3 nucleotides are TGTGCCAGCAGCCCTCATATGCGGGGGGACGTGACAGATACGCAGTATTTT.

Only a few counts were recorded for this clonotype. The gene calls are TRBV14 and TRBJ2-3, with D possibly matching TRBD2 (5 bases). The germline gives CDR1 SGHDN, CDR2 FVKESK. CDR3 length: 15 amino acids. Trimming took 4 bases from V and 3 from J, leaving 14 bases between them. Here the CDR3 DNA reads TGTGCCAGCAGCCCCTTGGGAGAATGGACAGATACGCAGTATTTT. It encodes CASSPLGEWTDTQYF.

This clonotype was counted at least ten times. This rearrangement joins TRBV4-1 to TRBJ2-1, with a weak D call TRBD2 (5 bases). V was shortened by 3 bases and J by 8 bases, with 5 bases between the two germline ends. CDR3 length equals 11 residues. Germline CDR1 and CDR2: MGHRA and YSYEKL. In DNA, the CDR3 is TGCGCCAGCAGCCACGGGGATGAGCAGTTCTTC. It is translated as CASSHGDEQFF.